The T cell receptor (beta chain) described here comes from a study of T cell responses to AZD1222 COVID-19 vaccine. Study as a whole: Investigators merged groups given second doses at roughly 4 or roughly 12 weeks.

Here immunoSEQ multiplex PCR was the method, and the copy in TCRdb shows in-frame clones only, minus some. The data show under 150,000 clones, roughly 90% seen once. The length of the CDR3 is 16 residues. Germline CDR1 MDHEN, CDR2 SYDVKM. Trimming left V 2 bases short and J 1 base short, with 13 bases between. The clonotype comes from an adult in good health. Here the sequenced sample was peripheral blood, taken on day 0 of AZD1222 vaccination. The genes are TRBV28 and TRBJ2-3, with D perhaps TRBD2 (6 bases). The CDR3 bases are TGTGCCAGCAGTTTAGGCTTTTCGGGGGGCACAGATACGCAGTATTTT. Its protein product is CASSLGFSGGTDTQYF.